This T cell receptor beta chain comes out of a study of shared clonotypes between healthy human individuals. Study conclusions and caveats: Researchers found naive subsets generally carried larger estimated richness than memory subsets.

In the sorted-subset replicate PCRs, 150 to 200 ng DNA, 25,000 to 30,000 T cell genomes, was used. Measured with immunoSEQ multiplex PCR; TCRdb has only the in-frame clones, and not every one. The table records about 2.4 million clones, 93% of them present only once. The V gene lost 5 bases and the J gene lost 0 bases, with 26 bases spanning the gap. The CDR3 covers 20 residues. CDR1 is MDHEN, CDR2 SYDVKM, per germline. Notes on this clone: Its target is unknown.

Splitting the CD4+ cells yielded a CD45RA+ naive subset and a CD45RA-negative memory subset. This clonotype originated in a man between 18 and 29 years old in good health. Some clones in this sample may be carry-over from other donors' samples. Material for sequencing was naive CD4+ T cells from PBMCs. Documented subset: CD45RA+ positively selected. The V and J genes are TRBV28 and TRBJ2-4; perhaps TRBD1 as D (6 bases). The CDR3 sequence is CASSPRQAPGPPIAKNIQYF. The CDR3 DNA is TGTGCCAGCAGTCCCCGACAGGCCCCCGGACCCCCTATAGCCAAAAACATTCAGTACTTC.